This T cell receptor beta chain comes out of a study of cytomegalovirus exposure and HLA in healthy donors. This CDR3 is built from 13 residues. V lost 10 bases and J 1 base, leaving 12 bases between the germline ends. Germline V gene data show CDR1 as LNHDA and CDR2 as SQIVND (reference sequence). The PCR employed 60 Vbeta primers together with 13 Jbeta primers. TCRdb keeps only in-frame clones here, not all; method: immunoSEQ multiplex PCR. The sample has more than 100,000 clones, approximately 78% seen once. V and J are TRBV19 and TRBJ2-3, with D tentatively TRBD2 (5 bases). Material: PBMCs. The source of this sequence is a woman aged 45 to 65 in good health and CMV-seropositive. The CDR3 DNA sequence: TGTGCCACACGGGGATTCGGCACAGATACGCAGTATTTT. This translates into CATRGFGTDTQYF.